This TCR beta chain originates from a study of blood T cell repertoires in COVID-19. Study-wide context: T cells, B-cell-depleted T cells, or PBMCs supplied cDNA or gDNA.

The germline V gene encodes CDR1 GTSNPN and CDR2 SVGIG (reference sequence). The CDR3 runs to 12 residues. Unmatched junction bases numbered 4, after V lost 5 bases and J lost 8 bases. TCRdb's copy holds only in-frame clones and misses some; the assay was immunoSEQ multiplex PCR. The sample has some 150,000 clones, around nine tenths seen once; the top ten hold roughly 8%. This TCR was sampled from a woman in her forties or fifties with active or convalescent COVID-19. This chain joins TRBV30 and TRBJ2-1; TRBD1 matches at 9 bases. Sequenced input: peripheral blood. CDR3 nucleotides: TGTGCCTGGGACAGGGGGTTCGATGAGCAGTTCTTC. Translated: CAWDRGFDEQFF.